The following is a T cell receptor beta chain sequence with its context. What it binds is unknown. This sample is drawn from a study of CD8+CD57+ T cells in acquired aplastic anemia. Study-level background: Quantities of DNA derived from sorted CD4+ and CD8+ cells averaged approximately 3 ug.

All patients picked for sequencing had shown, by flow cytometry, an expansion of CD8+CD57+ cells. Findings and limits, study-wide: A significant difference in CD8+ Simpson's diversity between patients and controls was not found.

TCR beta VDJ and CDR3 profiles were obtained from a genomic DNA template. In TCRdb, the reads were re-called with MiXCR into one record per CDR3 protein. The data hold some 200,000 distinct CDR3 sequences, with 48% observed a single time. The ends were cut back, 3 bases at V and 3 bases at J, with 12 bases in the middle. The CDR3 spans 13 residues. Germline CDR1 DFQATT, CDR2 SNEGSKA (reference sequence). The receptor was derived from a human donor with aplastic anemia. Sequencing was performed on sorted CD4+, CD8+, or CD8+CD57+ T cells (not recorded which) from PBMCs. The J gene is TRBJ2-7, the V gene TRBV20-1, with a tentative D call TRBD1 (6 bases). CDR3 sequence: CSASGEGGYEQYF. Here the CDR3 DNA reads TGCAGTGCTAGTGGGGAAGGGGGCTACGAGCAGTACTTC.